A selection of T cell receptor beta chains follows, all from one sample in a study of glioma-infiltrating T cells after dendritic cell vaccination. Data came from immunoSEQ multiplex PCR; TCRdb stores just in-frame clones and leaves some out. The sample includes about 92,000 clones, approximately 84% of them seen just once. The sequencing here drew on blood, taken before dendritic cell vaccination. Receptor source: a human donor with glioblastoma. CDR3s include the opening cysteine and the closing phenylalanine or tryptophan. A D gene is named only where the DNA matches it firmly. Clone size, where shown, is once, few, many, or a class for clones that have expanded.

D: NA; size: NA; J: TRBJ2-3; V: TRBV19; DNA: TGTGCCAGTAGTCACAGACAGGGCACAGATACGCAGTATTTT; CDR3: CASSHRQGTDTQYF
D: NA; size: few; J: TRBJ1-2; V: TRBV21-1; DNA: TGTGCCAGCAGTCCACTCGGACAGGGACCCTATGGCTACACCTTC; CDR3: CASSPLGQGPYGYTF
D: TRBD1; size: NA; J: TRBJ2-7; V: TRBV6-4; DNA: TGTGCCAGCAGCCCTGACGGGACAGGGGGCGACGAGCAGTACTTC; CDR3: CASSPDGTGGDEQYF
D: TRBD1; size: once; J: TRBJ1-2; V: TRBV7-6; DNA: TGTGCCAGCAGTTTGACCGACAGGGGAACCGGCTACACCTTC; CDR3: CASSLTDRGTGYTF
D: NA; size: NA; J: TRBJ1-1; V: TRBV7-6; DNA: TGTGCCAGCAGCTTAGGTGCGTTAAGCACTGAAGCTTTCTTT; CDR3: CASSLGALSTEAFF
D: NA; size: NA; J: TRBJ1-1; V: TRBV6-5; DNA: TGTGCCAGCAGTTATAAGGGGCTGGAGAACACTGAAGCTTTCTTT; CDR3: CASSYKGLENTEAFF
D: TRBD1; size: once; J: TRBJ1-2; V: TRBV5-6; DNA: TGTGCCAGCAGCCCCGGGACAGGGGGCGCGGGTGGCTACACCTTC; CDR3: CASSPGTGGAGGYTF
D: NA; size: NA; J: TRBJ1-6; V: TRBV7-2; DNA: TGTGCCAGCAGCTTAATTAGGACAAGGAATTCACCCCTCCACTTT; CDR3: CASSLIRTRNSPLHF
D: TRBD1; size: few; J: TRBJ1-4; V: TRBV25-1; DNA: TGTGCCAGCAGTGAGGTGGACAGGGAAGTTCAGTTTTTT; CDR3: CASSEVDREVQFF
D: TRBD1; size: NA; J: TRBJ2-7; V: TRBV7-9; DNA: TGTGCCAGCAGCTCTATAGGAAGGGACAGGGGAAGTCCCTACGAGCAGTACTTC; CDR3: CASSSIGRDRGSPYEQYF
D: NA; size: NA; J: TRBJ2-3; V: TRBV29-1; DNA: TGCAGCGTTGAACTGGCCCTGGCCCCCACAGATACGCAGTATTTT; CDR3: CSVELALAPTDTQYF
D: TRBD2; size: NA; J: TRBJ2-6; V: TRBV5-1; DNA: TGCGCCAGCAGCACGGGACTAGCGGGGGGAGGTGGGGCCAACGTCCTGACTTTC; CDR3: CASSTGLAGGGGANVLTF
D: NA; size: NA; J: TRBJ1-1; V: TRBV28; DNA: TGTGCCAGCATTCAGGGTGCCACTGAAGCTTTCTTT; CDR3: CASIQGATEAFF
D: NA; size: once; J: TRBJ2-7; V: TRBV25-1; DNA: TGTGCCAGCAGGGACAGAGCCTACGAGCAGTACTTC; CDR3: CASRDRAYEQYF
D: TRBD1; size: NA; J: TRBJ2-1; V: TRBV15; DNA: TGTGCCACCAGCTCCGGAAGGGGGCCCTACAATGAGCAGTTCTTC; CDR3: CATSSGRGPYNEQFF
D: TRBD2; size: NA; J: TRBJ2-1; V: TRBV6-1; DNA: TGTGCCAGCAGTGAATACAGCGGGAGGGGGAATGAGCAGTTCTTC; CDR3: CASSEYSGRGNEQFF
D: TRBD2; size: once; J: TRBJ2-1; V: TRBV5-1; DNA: TGCGCCAGCAGCCCGTCTAGCGGGTACTACAATGAGCAGTTCTTC; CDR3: CASSPSSGYYNEQFF
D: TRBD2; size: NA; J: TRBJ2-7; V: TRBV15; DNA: TGTGCCACCAGCAGAGGGGCTAGCGGCGAGCAGTACTTC; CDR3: CATSRGASGEQYF
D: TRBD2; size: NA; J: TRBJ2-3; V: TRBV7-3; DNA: TGTGCCAGCAGCTTAACTTTGACTAGCGGGGGGGTCCCTCAACCTCTAATGGCGCAGTATTTT; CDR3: CASSLTLTSGGVPQPLMAQYF
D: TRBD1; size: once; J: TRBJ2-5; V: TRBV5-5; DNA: TGTGCCAGCAGCAGTGGACAGGGCCAGGAGACCCAGTACTTC; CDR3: CASSSGQGQETQYF
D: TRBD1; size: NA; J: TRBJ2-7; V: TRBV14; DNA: TGTGCCAGCAGCCAAGACTCACTTCGGACAGGCGAGCAGTACTTC; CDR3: CASSQDSLRTGEQYF
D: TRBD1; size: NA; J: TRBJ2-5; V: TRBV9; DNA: TGTGCCAGCAGCGTAGTAGCGGGGGACAGGGGGCCGGAGACCCAGTACTTC; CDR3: CASSVVAGDRGPETQYF
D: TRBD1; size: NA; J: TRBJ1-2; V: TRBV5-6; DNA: TGTGCCAGCAGCTCGGGACAGGCGGGAGGCTACACCTTC; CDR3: CASSSGQAGGYTF
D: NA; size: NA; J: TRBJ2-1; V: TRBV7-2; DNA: TGTGCCAGCAGCTTAGGCCGACTGCTCTACAATGAGCAGTTCTTC; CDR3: CASSLGRLLYNEQFF
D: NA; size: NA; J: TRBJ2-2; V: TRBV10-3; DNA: TGTGCCATCAGTGGCTCACCCAACCGGGGAGATAGGAACACCGGGGAGCTGTTTTTT; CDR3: CAISGSPNRGDRNTGELFF
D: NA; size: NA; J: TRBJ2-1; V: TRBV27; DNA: TGTGCCAGCAAAGACCCCTCGGAGTATCCCTACAATGAGCAGTTCTTC; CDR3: CASKDPSEYPYNEQFF
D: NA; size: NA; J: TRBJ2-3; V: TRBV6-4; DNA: TGTGCCAGCAGTGACTCGGAGGGCCTAACAGATACGCAGTATTTT; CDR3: CASSDSEGLTDTQYF
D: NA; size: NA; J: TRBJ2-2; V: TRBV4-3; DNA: TGCGCCAGCAGCCAGAAGACACTCGCGAACACCGGGGAGCTGTTTTTT; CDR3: CASSQKTLANTGELFF
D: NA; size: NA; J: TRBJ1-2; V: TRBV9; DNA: TGTGCCAGCAGCGTAGCTCGGGACAAGGTTTATGGCTACACCTTC; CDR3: CASSVARDKVYGYTF
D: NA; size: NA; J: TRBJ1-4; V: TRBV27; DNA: TGTGCCAGCAGTTTATCCGGAGGGGAGGGTGAAAAACTGTTTTTT; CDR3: CASSLSGGEGEKLFF
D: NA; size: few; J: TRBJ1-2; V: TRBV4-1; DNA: TGCGCCAGCAGCCAAGATCTAGGACAGTACCTTGGCTACACCTTC; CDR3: CASSQDLGQYLGYTF